Sequencing of this TCR beta chain was carried out in a study of T cells after posttransplantation cyclophosphamide. Whole-study findings and limits: TRB overlap between skin or GI tissue T cells and blood was limited.

The CDR3 has 15 residues. With V trimmed by 2 bases and J by 6 bases, 5 bases remained unmatched. Per the germline V gene, CDR1 is MNHNS and CDR2 is SASEGT. The naive gate required viable CD3+CD4+ or CD3+CD8+ cells with CCR7+CD45RA+CD45RO-CD95-CD27+CD28+ phenotype. This related bone marrow graft donor gave peripheral blood on the day of marrow donation. TCRdb's table, derived via immunoSEQ multiplex PCR, lists solely in-frame clones and lacks some. The sample shows some 30,000 clones, about 91% of them seen only once. A note on this clone: Its antigen is unidentified.

This clonotype was sampled from a man under 40 in good health and a related stem cell transplant donor. Specimen: naive CD4+ T cells sorted from blood. The chain recombines TRBV6-1 with TRBJ2-1; 9 bases line up with TRBD1. In DNA, the CDR3 is TGTGCCAGCAGTGAACCGGGACAGGGAACCAATGAGCAGTTCTTC. Protein: CASSEPGQGTNEQFF.